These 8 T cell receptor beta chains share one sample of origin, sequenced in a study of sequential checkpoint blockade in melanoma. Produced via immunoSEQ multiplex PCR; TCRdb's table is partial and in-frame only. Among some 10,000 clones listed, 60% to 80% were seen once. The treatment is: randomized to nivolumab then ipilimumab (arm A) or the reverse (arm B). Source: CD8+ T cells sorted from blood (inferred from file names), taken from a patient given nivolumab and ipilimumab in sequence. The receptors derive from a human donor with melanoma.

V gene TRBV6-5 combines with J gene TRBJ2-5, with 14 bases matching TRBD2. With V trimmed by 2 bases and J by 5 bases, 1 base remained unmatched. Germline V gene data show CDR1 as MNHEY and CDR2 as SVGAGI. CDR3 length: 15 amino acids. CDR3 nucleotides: TGTGCCAGCAGTTACCGACTAGCGGGAGGGGAGACCCAGTACTTC. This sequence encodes CASSYRLAGGETQYF.

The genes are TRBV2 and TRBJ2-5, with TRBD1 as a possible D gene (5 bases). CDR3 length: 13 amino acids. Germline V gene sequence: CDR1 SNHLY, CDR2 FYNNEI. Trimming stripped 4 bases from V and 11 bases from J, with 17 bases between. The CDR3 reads CASSVGHRPEQYF. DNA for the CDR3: TGTGCCAGCAGTGTTGGACACCGGCCGGAGCAGTACTTC.

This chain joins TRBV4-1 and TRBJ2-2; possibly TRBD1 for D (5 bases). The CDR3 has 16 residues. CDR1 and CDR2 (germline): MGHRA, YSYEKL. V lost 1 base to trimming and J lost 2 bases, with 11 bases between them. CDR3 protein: CASSQVATANTGELFF. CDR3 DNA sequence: TGCGCCAGCAGCCAAGTTGCGACAGCAAACACCGGGGAGCTGTTTTTT.

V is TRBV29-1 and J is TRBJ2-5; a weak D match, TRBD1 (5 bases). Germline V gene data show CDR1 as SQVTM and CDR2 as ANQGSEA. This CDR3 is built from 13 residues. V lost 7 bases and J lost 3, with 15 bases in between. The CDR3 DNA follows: TGCAGCGCTGCCGCAGGGTGGGAAGAGACCCAGTACTTC. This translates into CSAAAGWEETQYF.

The CDR3 region has the DNA TGTGCCAGCAGCTTAGTTCAGGGGGTGATTGACAATGAGCAGTTCTTC. Its translation: CASSLVQGVIDNEQFF. The chain has TRBV7-9 and TRBJ2-1; the match to TRBD1 covers 7 bases. The CDR3 has 16 amino acids. Germline CDR1 SEHNR, CDR2 FQNEAQ (reference sequence). V gave up 1 base and J gave up 5 bases; unmatched junction bases: 8.

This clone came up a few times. The CDR3 DNA follows: TGTGCCAGCAGTCCCGGGACACACTATGGCTACACCTTC. Its translation: CASSPGTHYGYTF. This chain joins TRBV6-1 and TRBJ1-2, with D possibly being TRBD1 (6 bases). There are 13 residues in the CDR3. The germline V gene has CDR1 MNHNS and CDR2 SASEGT. V lost 5 bases to trimming and J lost 3 bases, with 10 bases between them.

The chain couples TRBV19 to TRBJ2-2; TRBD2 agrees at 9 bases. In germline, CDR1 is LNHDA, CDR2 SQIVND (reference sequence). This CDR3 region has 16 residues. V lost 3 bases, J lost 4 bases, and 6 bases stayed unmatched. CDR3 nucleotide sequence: TGTGCCAGTAGTATGTCCAGACTAGCGGTCACCGGGGAGCTGTTTTTT. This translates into CASSMSRLAVTGELFF.

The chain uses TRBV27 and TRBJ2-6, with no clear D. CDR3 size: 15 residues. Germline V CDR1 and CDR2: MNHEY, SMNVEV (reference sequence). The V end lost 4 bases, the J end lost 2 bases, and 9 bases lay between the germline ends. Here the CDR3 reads CASSSYLPGANVLTF. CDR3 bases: TGTGCCAGCAGTTCCTATCTGCCTGGGGCCAACGTCCTGACTTTC.